The present TCR beta chain was sequenced within a study of naive and memory T cell subsets. A UMI-containing oligonucleotide was joined by 3' ligation to the TCR cDNA template. Unsorted total RNA, about 1 to 1000 ng, was DNase treated before reverse transcription. The CDR3 has 11 residues. Trimming shortened V by 10 bases and J by 5 bases, and 11 bases separated the two germline ends. The SP2 primer and nested alpha and beta constant region primers amplified ligated cDNA in four rounds. TCRdb used MiXCR to reprocess the 5' RACE reads, holding one entry per CDR3 protein. The sample lists tens of thousands of distinct CDR3 sequences, more than 7% occurring once.

J is TRBJ1-2 and V is TRBV12-3 or TRBV12-4; a possible D gene is TRBD1 (6 bases). The TCR originated in a male donor in good health. CDR3 DNA: TGTGCCACCACAGGGTTGTATGGCTACACCTTC. As protein: CATTGLYGYTF.